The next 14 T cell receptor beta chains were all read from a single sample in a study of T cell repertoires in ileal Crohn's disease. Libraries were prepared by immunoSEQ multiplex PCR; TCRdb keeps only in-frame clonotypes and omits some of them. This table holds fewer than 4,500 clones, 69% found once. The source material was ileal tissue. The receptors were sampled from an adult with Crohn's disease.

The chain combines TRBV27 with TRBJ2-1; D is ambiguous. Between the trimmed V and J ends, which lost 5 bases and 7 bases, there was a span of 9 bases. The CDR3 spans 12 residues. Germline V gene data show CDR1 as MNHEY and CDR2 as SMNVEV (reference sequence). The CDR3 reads CASSHSRNEQFF. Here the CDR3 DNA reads TGTGCCAGCAGTCACTCTCGGAATGAGCAGTTCTTC.

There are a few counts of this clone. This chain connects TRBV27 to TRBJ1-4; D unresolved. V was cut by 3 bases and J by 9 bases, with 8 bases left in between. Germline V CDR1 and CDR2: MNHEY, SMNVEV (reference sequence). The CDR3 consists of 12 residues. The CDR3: CASSLRDKKLFF. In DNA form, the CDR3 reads TGTGCCAGCAGTTTGCGGGATAAAAAACTGTTTTTT.

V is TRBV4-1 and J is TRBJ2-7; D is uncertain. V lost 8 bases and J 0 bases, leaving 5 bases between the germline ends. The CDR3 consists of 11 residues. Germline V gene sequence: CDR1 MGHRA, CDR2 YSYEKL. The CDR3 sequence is CASGDSYEQYF. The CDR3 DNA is TGCGCCAGCGGAGACTCCTACGAGCAGTACTTC.

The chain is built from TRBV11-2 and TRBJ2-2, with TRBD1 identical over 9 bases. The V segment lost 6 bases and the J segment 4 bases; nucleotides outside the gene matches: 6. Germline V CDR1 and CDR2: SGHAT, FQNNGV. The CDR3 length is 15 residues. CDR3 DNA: TGTGCCAGCAGTAGACAGGGGGAAGGCACCGGGGAGCTGTTTTTT. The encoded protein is CASSRQGEGTGELFF.

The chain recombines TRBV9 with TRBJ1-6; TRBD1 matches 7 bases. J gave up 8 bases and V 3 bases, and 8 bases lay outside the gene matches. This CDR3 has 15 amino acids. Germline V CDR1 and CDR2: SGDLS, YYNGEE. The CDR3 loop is CASSARDRIDSPLHF. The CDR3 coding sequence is TGTGCCAGCAGCGCAAGGGACAGAATCGATTCACCCCTCCACTTT.

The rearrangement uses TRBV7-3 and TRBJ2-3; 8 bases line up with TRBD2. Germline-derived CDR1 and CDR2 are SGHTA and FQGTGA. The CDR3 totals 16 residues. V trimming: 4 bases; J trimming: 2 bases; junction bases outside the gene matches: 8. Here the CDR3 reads CASSSSAGVSTDTQYF. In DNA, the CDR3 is TGTGCCAGCAGCTCCTCAGCGGGGGTGTCCACAGATACGCAGTATTTT.

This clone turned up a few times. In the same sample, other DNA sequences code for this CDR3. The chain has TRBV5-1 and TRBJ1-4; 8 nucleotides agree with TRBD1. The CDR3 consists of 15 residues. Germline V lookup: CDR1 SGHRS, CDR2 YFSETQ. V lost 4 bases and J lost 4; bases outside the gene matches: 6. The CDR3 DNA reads TGCGCCAGCAGCACAGGGACAGGTGTTAATGAAAAACTGTTTTTT. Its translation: CASSTGTGVNEKLFF.

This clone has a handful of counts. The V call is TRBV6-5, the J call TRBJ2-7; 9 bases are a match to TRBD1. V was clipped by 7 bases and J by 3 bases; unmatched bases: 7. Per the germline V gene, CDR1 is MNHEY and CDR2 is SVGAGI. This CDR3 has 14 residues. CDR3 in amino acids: CASTDRGYHYEQYF. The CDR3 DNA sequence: TGTGCCAGCACCGACAGGGGGTACCACTACGAGCAGTACTTC.

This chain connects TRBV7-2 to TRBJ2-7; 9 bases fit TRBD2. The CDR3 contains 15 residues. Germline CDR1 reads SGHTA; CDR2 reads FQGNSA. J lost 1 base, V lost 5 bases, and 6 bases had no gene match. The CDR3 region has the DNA TGTGCCAGCAGCCTACTAGCGGGCGATTCCTACGAGCAGTACTTC. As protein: CASSLLAGDSYEQYF.

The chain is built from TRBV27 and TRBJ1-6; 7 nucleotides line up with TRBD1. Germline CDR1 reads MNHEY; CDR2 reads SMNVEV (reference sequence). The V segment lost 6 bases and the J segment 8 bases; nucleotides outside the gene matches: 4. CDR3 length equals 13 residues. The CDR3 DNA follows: TGTGCCAGCAGCAACAGGGGATATTCACCCCTCCACTTT. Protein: CASSNRGYSPLHF.

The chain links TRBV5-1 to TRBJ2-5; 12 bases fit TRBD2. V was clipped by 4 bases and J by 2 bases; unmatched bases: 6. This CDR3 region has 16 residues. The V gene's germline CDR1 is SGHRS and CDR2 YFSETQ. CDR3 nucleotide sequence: TGCGCCAGCAGCCCGACTAGCGGGGGAGCGCAAGAGACCCAGTACTTC. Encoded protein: CASSPTSGGAQETQYF.

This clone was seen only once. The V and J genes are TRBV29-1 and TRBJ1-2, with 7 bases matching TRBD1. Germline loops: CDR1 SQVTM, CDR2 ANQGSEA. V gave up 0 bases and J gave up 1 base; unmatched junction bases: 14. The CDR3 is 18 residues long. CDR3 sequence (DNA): TGCAGCGTTGAAGATACCCGGGGACAGAAGACTTTTAACTATGGCTACACCTTC. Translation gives CSVEDTRGQKTFNYGYTF.

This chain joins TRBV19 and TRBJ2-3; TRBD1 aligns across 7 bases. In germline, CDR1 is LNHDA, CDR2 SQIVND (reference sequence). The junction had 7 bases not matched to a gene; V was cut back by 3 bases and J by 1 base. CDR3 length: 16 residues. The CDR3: CASSIGTAIRTDTQYF. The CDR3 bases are TGTGCCAGTAGTATCGGGACAGCCATTCGCACAGATACGCAGTATTTT.

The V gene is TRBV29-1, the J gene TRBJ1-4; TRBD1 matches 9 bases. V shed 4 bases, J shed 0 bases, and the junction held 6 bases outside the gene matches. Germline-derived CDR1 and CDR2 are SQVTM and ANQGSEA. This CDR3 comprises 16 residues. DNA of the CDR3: TGCAGCGTTGGAGGACAGGGGTCCGCAACTAATGAAAAACTGTTTTTT. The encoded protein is CSVGGQGSATNEKLFF.